Described below is a single T cell receptor beta chain sequence and its context. This sample was included in a study of cytotoxic CD8 clonotypes in ibrutinib-treated CLL. Some clones are missing from TCRdb's copy, which holds only in-frame ones; the method was immunoSEQ multiplex PCR. The table shows over 250,000 clones, with around 76% occurring only once. The CDR3 is 15 amino acids. The germline V gene encodes CDR1 MNHEY and CDR2 SVGAGI. V shed 7 bases and J shed 5 bases, with 18 bases lying between them. The specimen comprised PBMCs, sampled at disease progression, from a patient treated with ibrutinib. The sequence came from a human donor with chronic lymphocytic leukemia. This chain uses TRBV6-5 with TRBJ2-4, with D maybe TRBD2 (6 bases). The CDR3, as DNA: TGTGCCAGCACCCGCGGGCCGGGAGTGGAAAACATTCAGTACTTC. Translated, it gives CASTRGPGVENIQYF.